This record concerns one TCR beta chain sequence. The target antigen is unknown. Some clones are missing from TCRdb's copy, which holds only in-frame ones; the method was immunoSEQ multiplex PCR. This table has 35,000 to 45,000 clones, 91% appearing once. This CDR3 region has 15 residues. Germline V gene lookup returns CDR1 SGHVS and CDR2 FQNEAQ. The V end lost 1 base, the J end lost 3 bases, and 11 bases lay between the germline ends. The data derive from a study of OX40 agonist ivuxolimab in advanced cancers. Study background: Under the entry rules, prior anti-PD-1, anti-PD-L1 or anti-CTLA-4 therapy was allowed, and more than 35% had some.

General study results and limits: Clonal expansion in partial responders at 0.1-3.0 mg/kg ranked among the lowest.

This receptor was taken from an adult with an advanced solid tumor such as melanoma, head and neck, liver or kidney cancer. The chain carries TRBV7-8 and TRBJ2-3; D possibly matches TRBD1 or TRBD2 (6 bases each). Sequencing used CD4+ or CD8+ T cells sorted from blood, obtained in a trial of the OX40 agonist ivuxolimab. The chain's CDR3 is CASSLVRGTTDTQYF. The CDR3 region has the DNA TGTGCCAGCAGCTTAGTGCGCGGGACAACAGATACGCAGTATTTT.